The 18 T cell receptor beta chains in this list originate from one sample, sequenced in a study of blood T cell repertoires in COVID-19. Assay used: immunoSEQ multiplex PCR; TCRdb lists only in-frame clones, some missing. The sample yields about 74,000 clones, roughly four fifths seen once. Sequenced sample: peripheral blood. These receptors were collected from a human donor in a cohort sampled during active COVID-19.

The chain is built from TRBV14 and TRBJ2-7, with TRBD2 identical over 13 bases. The germline gives CDR1 SGHDN, CDR2 FVKESK. The CDR3 totals 14 residues. V was pared by 6 bases and J by 6 bases, with 5 bases of the junction left unmatched. CDR3 in amino acids: CASSQLAGGLEQYF. CDR3 sequence (DNA): TGTGCCAGCAGTCAACTAGCGGGGGGGCTCGAGCAGTACTTC.

The J gene is TRBJ1-1, the V gene TRBV4-1; no clear D. Trimming took 0 bases from V and 1 from J, leaving 6 bases between them. CDR3 size: 14 residues. Germline CDR1 and CDR2: MGHRA and YSYEKL. The CDR3 nucleotides read TGCGCCAGCAGCCAAGATGCAGGGAACACTGAAGCTTTCTTT. Amino acids: CASSQDAGNTEAFF.

This clone was observed a handful of times. V gene TRBV12-3 or TRBV12-4 combines with J gene TRBJ1-2, with 8 bases identical to TRBD1. With 3 bases clipped from V and 7 bases from J, the junction kept 1 base outside the gene matches. The CDR3 extends over 12 amino acids. The CDR3 sequence is CASSFGTGGYTF. The CDR3 DNA sequence: TGTGCCAGCAGTTTTGGGACAGGTGGCTACACCTTC.

The gene calls are TRBV5-6 and TRBJ1-4; no definite D call. The germline gives CDR1 SGHDT, CDR2 YYEEEE. CDR3 length equals 14 residues. V lost 0 bases to trimming and J lost 1 base, with 4 bases between them. CDR3: CASSLVRTNEKLFF. The CDR3 DNA reads as TGTGCCAGCAGCTTGGTCAGAACTAATGAAAAACTGTTTTTT.

V is TRBV27 and J is TRBJ2-5, with D tentatively TRBD2 (5 bases). Germline V gene data show CDR1 as MNHEY and CDR2 as SMNVEV (reference sequence). The length of the CDR3 is 14 residues. Trimming removed 6 bases from V and 4 bases from J, with 15 bases in between. The CDR3 loop reads CASRPHGVGETQYF. The CDR3 nucleotides are TGTGCCAGCAGGCCCCACGGGGTCGGAGAGACCCAGTACTTC.

The chain combines TRBV4-2 with TRBJ2-1; D call uncertain. This CDR3 spans 14 amino acids. Trimming left V 0 bases short and J 8 bases short, with 11 bases between. The V gene's germline CDR1 is LGHNA and CDR2 YNFKEQ. The CDR3 loop is CASSQEPDRDEQFF. The CDR3 nucleotides read TGTGCCAGCAGCCAAGAACCAGACCGGGATGAGCAGTTCTTC.

The rearrangement joins TRBV4-1 to TRBJ2-5; tentatively, D is TRBD1 (6 bases). Germline CDR1 and CDR2: MGHRA and YSYEKL. CDR3 size: 13 residues. Between the trimmed V and J ends, which lost 4 bases and 4 bases, there was a span of 10 bases. The DNA of the CDR3 is TGCGCCAGCAGCCGTCTCAGGGGAGAGACCCAGTACTTC. It is translated as CASSRLRGETQYF.

This clone appeared a few times. This chain uses TRBV5-4 with TRBJ1-4; D is possibly TRBD1 (5 bases). The germline gives CDR1 SGHNT, CDR2 YYREEE (reference sequence). The V gene lost 7 bases and the J gene lost 2 bases, with 15 bases spanning the gap. This CDR3 region has 15 residues. The CDR3 region has the DNA TGTGCCAGCCGGTCGGCGGGGGGGACTAATGAAAAACTGTTTTTT. Amino acids: CASRSAGGTNEKLFF.

This clone was detected only once. The chain carries TRBV6-2 or TRBV6-3 and TRBJ2-7; a possible D gene is TRBD1 (5 bases). Deletions cut 2 bases from V and 6 bases from J, with 17 bases between. Germline-derived CDR1 and CDR2 are MNHEY and SVGEGT. This CDR3 comprises 15 residues. As DNA, the CDR3 is TGTGCCAGCAGTTACCGGCAGGGTAAGGTCTCCGAGCAGTACTTC. Its protein is CASSYRQGKVSEQYF.

The V gene is TRBV4-2, the J gene TRBJ1-2, with 8 bases lining up with TRBD1. Germline trimming cut 2 bases from V and 2 bases from J; bases unmatched to any gene: 7. The CDR3 runs 16 residues. CDR1 and CDR2 (germline): LGHNA, YNFKEQ. Here the CDR3 DNA reads TGTGCCAGCAGCCAACCGGGACAGGATAAAAACTATGGCTACACCTTC. It codes for CASSQPGQDKNYGYTF.

The rearrangement uses TRBV7-9 and TRBJ2-1; 9 bases agree with TRBD1. In germline, CDR1 is SEHNR, CDR2 FQNEAQ (reference sequence). The CDR3 covers 15 residues. The junction had 10 bases not matched to a gene; V was cut back by 5 bases and J by 8 bases. The CDR3 DNA follows: TGTGCCAGCAGCAACCGGGACAGGGTATTTTATGAGCAGTTCTTC. Translated: CASSNRDRVFYEQFF.

V usage is TRBV2 and J usage is TRBJ2-1; TRBD1 matches at 8 bases. The CDR3 contains 15 residues. Germline V gene sequence: CDR1 SNHLY, CDR2 FYNNEI. J gave up 10 bases and V 4 bases, and 12 bases lay outside the gene matches. The CDR3 coding sequence is TGTGCCAGCAGTGGGGGAGGACAGGGTATTAGCGAGCAGTTCTTC. Translated: CASSGGGQGISEQFF.

CDR3 amino acids: CASSEPGTGGVGEQYF. In nucleotides, the CDR3 is TGTGCCAGCAGTGAACCCGGGACAGGGGGGGTTGGCGAGCAGTACTTC. The chain is built from TRBV25-1 and TRBJ2-7; 11 bases are a match to TRBD1. The germline gives CDR1 MGHDK, CDR2 SYGVNS. V shed 2 bases, J shed 6 bases, and the junction held 9 bases outside the gene matches. CDR3 length: 16 residues.

This clone showed up just a few times. The chain couples TRBV28 to TRBJ1-4; TRBD1 might be the D (6 bases). The CDR3 spans 12 residues. Deletions cut 2 bases from V and 16 bases from J, with 14 bases between. CDR1 is MDHEN and CDR2 is SYDVKM in the germline V gene. The CDR3 spells CASSLNSGTTFF. CDR3 nucleotide sequence: TGTGCCAGCAGTTTAAACAGCGGGACAACGTTTTTT.

CDR3 sequence reads: CASSLGTTVLYGYTF. Here the CDR3 DNA reads TGTGCCAGCAGCTTAGGGACAACCGTCCTCTATGGCTACACCTTC. The chain is built from TRBV7-9 and TRBJ1-2; TRBD1 is a possible D gene (5 bases). V was pared by 1 base and J by 4 bases, with 13 bases between. The CDR3 contains 15 residues. In germline, CDR1 is SEHNR, CDR2 FQNEAQ (reference sequence).

The rearrangement links TRBV7-8 to TRBJ1-5; TRBD1 matches at 8 bases. The length of the CDR3 is 18 residues. Germline V gives CDR1 SGHVS, CDR2 FQNEAQ. V shed 5 bases, J shed 0 bases, and the junction held 12 bases outside the gene matches. The CDR3: CASSLQRGTGYSNQPQHF. The CDR3 region has the DNA TGTGCCAGCAGCCTACAGAGGGGGACAGGATATAGCAATCAGCCCCAGCATTTT.

This chain joins TRBV30 and TRBJ1-5; perhaps TRBD1 as D (5 bases). In germline, CDR1 is GTSNPN, CDR2 SVGIG (reference sequence). V lost 2 bases and J 5 bases, leaving 13 bases between the germline ends. CDR3 length: 14 amino acids. The CDR3 bases are TGTGCCTGGAGTACGTGGGGCATGGATCAGCCCCAGCATTTT. Translating it yields CAWSTWGMDQPQHF.

The V call is TRBV3-1 (or the pseudogene TRBV3-2), the J call TRBJ1-6; 8 bases fit TRBD1. The CDR3 consists of 15 residues. Germline CDR1 and CDR2: LGHDT and YNNKEL (reference sequence). V lost 3 bases and J lost 5; bases outside the gene matches: 3. CDR3 protein: CASSQGQDHNSPLHF. The CDR3 coding sequence is TGTGCCAGCAGCCAGGGACAGGACCATAATTCACCCCTCCACTTT.